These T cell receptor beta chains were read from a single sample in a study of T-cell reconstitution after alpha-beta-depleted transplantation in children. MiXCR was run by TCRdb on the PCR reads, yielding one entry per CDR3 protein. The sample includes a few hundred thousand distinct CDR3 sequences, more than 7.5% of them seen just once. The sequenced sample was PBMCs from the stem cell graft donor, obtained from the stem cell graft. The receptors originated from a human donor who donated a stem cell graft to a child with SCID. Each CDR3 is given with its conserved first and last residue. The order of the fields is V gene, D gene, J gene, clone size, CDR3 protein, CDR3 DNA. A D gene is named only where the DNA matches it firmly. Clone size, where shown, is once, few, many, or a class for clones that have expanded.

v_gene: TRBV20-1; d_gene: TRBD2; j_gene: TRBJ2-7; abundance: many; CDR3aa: CSARASGSSYEQYF; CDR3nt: TGCAGTGCTAGGGCTAGCGGGTCCTCCTACGAGCAGTACTTC
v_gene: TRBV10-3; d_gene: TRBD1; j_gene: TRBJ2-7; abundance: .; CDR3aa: CATRRDLDRRIHEQYF; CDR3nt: TGTGCCACGCGAAGAGACTTGGACAGGAGGATCCACGAGCAGTACTTC
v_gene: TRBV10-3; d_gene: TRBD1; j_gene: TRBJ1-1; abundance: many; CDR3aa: CAISDGTGNTEAFF; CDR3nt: TGTGCCATCAGTGACGGGACAGGGAACACTGAAGCTTTCTTT
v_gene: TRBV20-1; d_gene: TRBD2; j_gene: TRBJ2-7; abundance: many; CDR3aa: CSARLAGGTYEQYF; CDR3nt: TGCAGTGCTAGGTTAGCGGGGGGAACCTACGAGCAGTACTTC
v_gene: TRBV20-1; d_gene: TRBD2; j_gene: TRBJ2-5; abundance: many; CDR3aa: CSAARGLAGGMGEETQYF; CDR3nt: TGCAGTGCTGCGAGGGGACTAGCGGGGGGGATGGGGGAAGAGACCCAGTACTTC
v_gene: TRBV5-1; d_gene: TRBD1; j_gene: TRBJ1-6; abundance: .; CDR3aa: CASSLSWDRGYSPLHF; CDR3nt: TGCGCCAGCAGCCTTTCGTGGGACAGGGGATATTCACCCCTCCACTTT
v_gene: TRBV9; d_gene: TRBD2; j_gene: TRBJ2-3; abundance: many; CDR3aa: CASSAPRTSGGIQDTQYF; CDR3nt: TGTGCCAGCAGCGCACCACGAACTAGCGGGGGTATACAAGATACGCAGTATTTT
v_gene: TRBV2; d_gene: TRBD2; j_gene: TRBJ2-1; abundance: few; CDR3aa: CASSGSLAGEDNEQFF; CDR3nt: TGTGCCAGCAGTGGGTCCCTAGCGGGGGAGGACAATGAGCAGTTCTTC
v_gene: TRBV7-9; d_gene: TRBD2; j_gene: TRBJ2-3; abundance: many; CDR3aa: CASSPRTSGGTDTQYF; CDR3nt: TGTGCCAGCAGCCCACGGACTAGCGGGGGGACAGATACGCAGTATTTT
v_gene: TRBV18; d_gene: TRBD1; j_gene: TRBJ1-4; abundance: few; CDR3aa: CASSLTQGTAEKLFF; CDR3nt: TGTGCCAGCTCACTCACACAGGGGACGGCTGAAAAACTGTTTTTT
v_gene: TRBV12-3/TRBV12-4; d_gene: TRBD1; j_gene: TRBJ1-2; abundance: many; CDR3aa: CASSPQGGLGYGYTF; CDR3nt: TGTGCCAGCAGTCCACAGGGGGGTTTGGGCTATGGCTACACCTTC
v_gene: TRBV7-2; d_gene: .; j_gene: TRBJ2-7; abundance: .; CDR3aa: CASSLVMWPGRSYEQYF; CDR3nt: TGTGCCAGCAGCTTAGTAATGTGGCCAGGGAGATCGTACGAGCAGTACTTC
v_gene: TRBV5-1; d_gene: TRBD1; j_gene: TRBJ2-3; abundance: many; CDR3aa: CASSLGRGRTDTQYF; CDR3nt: TGCGCCAGCAGCTTGGGCAGGGGGCGAACAGATACGCAGTATTTT
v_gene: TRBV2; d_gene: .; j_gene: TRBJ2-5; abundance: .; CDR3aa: CASRRDTLYQETQYF; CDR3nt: TGTGCCAGCAGGCGGGACACCCTGTACCAAGAGACCCAGTACTTC
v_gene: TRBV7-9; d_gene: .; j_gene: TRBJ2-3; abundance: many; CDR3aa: CASSFGGLGDTQYF; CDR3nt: TGTGCCAGCAGCTTCGGGGGACTTGGGGATACGCAGTATTTT
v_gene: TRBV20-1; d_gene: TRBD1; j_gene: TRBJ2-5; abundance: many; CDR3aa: CSARDWTGTETQYF; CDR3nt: TGCAGTGCTAGAGATTGGACAGGGACAGAGACCCAGTACTTC
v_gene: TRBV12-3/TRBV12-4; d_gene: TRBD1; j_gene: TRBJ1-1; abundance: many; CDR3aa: CASSPLLTGGNTEAFF; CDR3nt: TGTGCCAGCAGTCCCCTCCTCACAGGGGGGAACACTGAAGCTTTCTTT
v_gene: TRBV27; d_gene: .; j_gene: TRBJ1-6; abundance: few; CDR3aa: CASRRTGLGSPLHF; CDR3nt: TGTGCCAGCAGACGTACAGGGTTAGGTTCACCCCTCCACTTT
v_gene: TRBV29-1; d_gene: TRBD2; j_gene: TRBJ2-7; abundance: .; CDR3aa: CSAGLAEPYEQYF; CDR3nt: TGCAGCGCCGGACTAGCGGAACCCTACGAGCAGTACTTC
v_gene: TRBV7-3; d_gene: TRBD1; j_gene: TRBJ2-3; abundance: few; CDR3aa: CASSLTGRGLGDTQYF; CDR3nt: TGTGCCAGCAGCTTAACAGGCAGGGGGTTAGGGGATACGCAGTATTTT
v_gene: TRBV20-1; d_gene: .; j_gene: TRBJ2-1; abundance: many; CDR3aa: CSAKLAGYTYNEQFF; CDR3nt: TGCAGTGCTAAATTGGCGGGTTATACCTACAATGAGCAGTTCTTC
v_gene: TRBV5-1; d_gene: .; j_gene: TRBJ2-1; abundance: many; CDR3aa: CASSVNDNEQFF; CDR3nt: TGCGCCAGCAGCGTAAACGACAATGAGCAGTTCTTC
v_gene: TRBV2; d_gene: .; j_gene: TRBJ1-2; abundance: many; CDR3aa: CASSLSPAGGGTNYGYTF; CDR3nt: TGTGCCAGCAGTCTATCCCCTGCGGGGGGCGGAACCAACTATGGCTACACCTTC
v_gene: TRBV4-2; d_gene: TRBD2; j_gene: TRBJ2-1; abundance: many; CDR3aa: CASSQSSGGPYNEQFF; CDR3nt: TGTGCCAGCAGCCAATCGAGCGGGGGGCCTTACAATGAGCAGTTCTTC
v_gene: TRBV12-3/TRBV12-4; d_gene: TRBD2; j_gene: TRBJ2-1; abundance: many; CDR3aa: CASSFGLAGEYNEQFF; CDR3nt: TGTGCCAGCAGTTTTGGGCTAGCGGGGGAGTACAATGAGCAGTTCTTC
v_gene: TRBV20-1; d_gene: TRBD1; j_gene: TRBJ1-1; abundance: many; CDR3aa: CSARHRGNEAFF; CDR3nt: TGCAGTGCCAGACACAGGGGTAATGAAGCTTTCTTT
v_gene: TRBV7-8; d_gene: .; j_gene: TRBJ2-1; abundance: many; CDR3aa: CASSLLEGAREQFF; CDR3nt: TGTGCCAGCAGCTTATTGGAGGGGGCAAGGGAGCAGTTCTTC
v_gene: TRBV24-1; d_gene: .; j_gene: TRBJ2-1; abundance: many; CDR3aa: CATSDSDRSDGDEQFF; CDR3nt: TGTGCCACCAGTGACTCCGACAGGTCAGACGGGGATGAGCAGTTCTTC
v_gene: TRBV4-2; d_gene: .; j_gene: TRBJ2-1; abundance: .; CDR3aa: CASSPGPFCSYNEQFF; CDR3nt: TGTGCCAGCAGCCCGGGGCCTTTCTGCTCCTACAATGAGCAGTTCTTC
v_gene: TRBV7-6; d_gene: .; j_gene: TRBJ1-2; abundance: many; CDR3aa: CASSRRGLSYGYTF; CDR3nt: TGTGCCAGCAGCCGGAGGGGGTTATCCTATGGCTACACCTTC
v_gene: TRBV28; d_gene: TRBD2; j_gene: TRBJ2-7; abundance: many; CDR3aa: CASSFPTGSGGLYEQYF; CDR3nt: TGTGCCAGCAGTTTCCCCACCGGGAGCGGGGGGTTATACGAGCAGTACTTC
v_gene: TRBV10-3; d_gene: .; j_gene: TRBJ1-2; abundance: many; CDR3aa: CAISESEWSGYTF; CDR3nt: TGTGCCATCAGTGAGTCCGAATGGAGTGGCTACACCTTC
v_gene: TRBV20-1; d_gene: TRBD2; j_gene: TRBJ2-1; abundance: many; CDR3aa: CSAPPSGGRQFF; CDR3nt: TGCAGTGCCCCCCCGAGCGGGGGGAGGCAGTTCTTC
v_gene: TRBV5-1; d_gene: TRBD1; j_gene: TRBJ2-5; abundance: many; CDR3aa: CASRQGLQETQYF; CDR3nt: TGCGCCAGCAGACAGGGGTTGCAAGAGACCCAGTACTTC
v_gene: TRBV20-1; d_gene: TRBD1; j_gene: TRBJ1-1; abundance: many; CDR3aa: CSARDIGQGVTEAFF; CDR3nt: TGCAGTGCTAGAGACATCGGACAGGGGGTAACTGAAGCTTTCTTT
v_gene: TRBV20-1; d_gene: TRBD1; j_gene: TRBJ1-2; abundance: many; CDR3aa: CSASQGVYNYGYTF; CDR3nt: TGCAGTGCTAGCCAGGGGGTCTATAACTATGGCTACACCTTC
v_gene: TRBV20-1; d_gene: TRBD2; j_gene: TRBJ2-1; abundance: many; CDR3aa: CSARAAGGRNEQFF; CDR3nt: TGCAGTGCTAGGGCGGCGGGGGGAAGGAATGAGCAGTTCTTC
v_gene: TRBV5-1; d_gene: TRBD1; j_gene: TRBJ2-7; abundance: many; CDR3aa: CASSLEGGLYEQYF; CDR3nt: TGCGCCAGCAGCTTGGAAGGGGGCCTCTACGAGCAGTACTTC
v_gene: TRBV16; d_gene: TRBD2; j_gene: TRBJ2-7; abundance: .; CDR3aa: CASSHSGGEQYF; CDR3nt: TGTGCCAGCAGCCACTCCGGGGGGGAGCAGTACTTC
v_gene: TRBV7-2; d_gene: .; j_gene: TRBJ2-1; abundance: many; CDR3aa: CASSSLSEGEDNEQFF; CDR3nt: TGTGCCAGCAGCTCTCTTTCCGAGGGGGAAGACAATGAGCAGTTCTTC
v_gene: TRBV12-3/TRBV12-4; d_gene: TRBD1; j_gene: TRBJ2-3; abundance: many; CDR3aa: CASRVTGGTDTQYF; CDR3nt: TGTGCCAGCAGGGTGACAGGGGGCACAGATACGCAGTATTTT
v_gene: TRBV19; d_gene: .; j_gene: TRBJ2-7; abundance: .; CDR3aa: CASIAGQGASYEQYF; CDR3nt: TGTGCCAGTATCGCGGGGCAGGGCGCTTCCTACGAGCAGTACTTC
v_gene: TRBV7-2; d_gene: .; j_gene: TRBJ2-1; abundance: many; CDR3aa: CASSLLGGNNEQFF; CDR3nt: TGTGCCAGCAGCTTACTGGGTGGGAACAATGAGCAGTTCTTC
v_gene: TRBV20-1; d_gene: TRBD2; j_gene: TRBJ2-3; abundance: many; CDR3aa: CSAPMTSGGIPDTQYF; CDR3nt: TGCAGTGCTCCCATGACTAGCGGGGGGATCCCAGATACGCAGTATTTT
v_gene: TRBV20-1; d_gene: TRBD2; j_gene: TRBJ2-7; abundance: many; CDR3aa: CSATSREGAYEQYF; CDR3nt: TGCAGTGCTACCAGCAGGGAGGGAGCCTACGAGCAGTACTTC
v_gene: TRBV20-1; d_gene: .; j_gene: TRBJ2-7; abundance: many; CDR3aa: CSATDGAYEQYF; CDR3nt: TGCAGTGCTACCGACGGAGCCTACGAGCAGTACTTC
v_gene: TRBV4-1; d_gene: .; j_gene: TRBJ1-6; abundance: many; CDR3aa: CASSQARRESPLHF; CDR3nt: TGCGCCAGCAGCCAAGCGAGAAGGGAATCACCCCTCCACTTT
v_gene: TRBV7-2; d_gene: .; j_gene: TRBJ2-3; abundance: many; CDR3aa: CARGNTDTQYF; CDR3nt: TGTGCCAGGGGAAACACAGATACGCAGTATTTT
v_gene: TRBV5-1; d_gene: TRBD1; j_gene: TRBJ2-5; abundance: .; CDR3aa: CASRYRDRGQETQYF; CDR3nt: TGCGCCAGCAGATACCGGGACAGGGGTCAGGAGACCCAGTACTTC
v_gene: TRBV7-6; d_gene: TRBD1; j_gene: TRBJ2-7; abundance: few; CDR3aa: CASKQGGEQYF; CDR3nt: TGTGCCAGCAAACAGGGGGGCGAGCAGTACTTC
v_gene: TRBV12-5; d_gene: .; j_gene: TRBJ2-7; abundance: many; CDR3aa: CASGPGRNEQYF; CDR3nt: TGTGCTAGTGGTCCGGGACGGAACGAGCAGTACTTC
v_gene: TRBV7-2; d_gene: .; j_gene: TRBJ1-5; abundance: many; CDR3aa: CASSFRRQNQPQHF; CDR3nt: TGTGCCAGCAGCTTCAGGAGACAGAATCAGCCCCAGCATTTT
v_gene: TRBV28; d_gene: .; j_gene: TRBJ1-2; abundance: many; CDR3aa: CASSTPGRGDGYTF; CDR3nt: TGTGCCAGCAGTACCCCGGGACGAGGGGATGGCTACACCTTC
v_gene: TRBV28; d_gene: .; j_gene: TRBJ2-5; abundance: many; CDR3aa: CASSTWAQETQYF; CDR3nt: TGTGCCAGCTCTACCTGGGCTCAAGAGACCCAGTACTTC
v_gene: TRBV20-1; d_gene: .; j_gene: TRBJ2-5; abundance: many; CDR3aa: CSARSGVSQETQYF; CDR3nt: TGCAGTGCTAGGTCAGGGGTCAGCCAAGAGACCCAGTACTTC